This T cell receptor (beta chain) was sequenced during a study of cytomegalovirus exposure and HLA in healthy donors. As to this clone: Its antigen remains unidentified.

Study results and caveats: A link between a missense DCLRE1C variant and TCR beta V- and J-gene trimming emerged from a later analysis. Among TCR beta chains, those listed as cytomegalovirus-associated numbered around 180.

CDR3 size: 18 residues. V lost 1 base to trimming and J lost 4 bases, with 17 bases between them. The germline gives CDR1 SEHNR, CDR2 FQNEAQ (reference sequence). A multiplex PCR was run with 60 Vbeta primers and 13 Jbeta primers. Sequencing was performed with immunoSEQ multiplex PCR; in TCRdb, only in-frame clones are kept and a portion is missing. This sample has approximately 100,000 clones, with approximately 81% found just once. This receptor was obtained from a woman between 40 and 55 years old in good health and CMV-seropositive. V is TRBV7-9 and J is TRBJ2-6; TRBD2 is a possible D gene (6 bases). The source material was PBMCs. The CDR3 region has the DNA TGTGCCAGCAGCTTAGGGGCCGGAGGGGCGCCCGGGGCCAACGTCCTGACTTTC. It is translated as CASSLGAGGAPGANVLTF.